Reported below is one T cell receptor (beta chain). Method: immunoSEQ multiplex PCR; TCRdb's copy keeps in-frame clones and lacks some. The sample comprises under 650,000 clones, almost 97% of which are singletons, and 0.06% rests with the top ten. Germline loops: CDR1 SGHTS, CDR2 YDEGEE. V dropped 0 bases and J dropped 3; count of bases not matched to a gene: 4. The CDR3 is 16 residues long. The source of the sample is a study of shared clonotypes between healthy human individuals. The clonotype was recovered from a woman aged 25-40 years in good health. The chain employs TRBV5-8 and TRBJ2-5, with TRBD2 identical over 11 bases. Sequencing used naive CD4+ T cells sorted from blood. Sample subset: CD45RA+ positively selected. The CDR3 here is CASSLGLAGLKETQYF. CDR3 DNA: TGTGCCAGCAGCTTGGGACTAGCGGGGCTTAAAGAGACCCAGTACTTC.